The table lists the clone carrying this T cell receptor beta chain with a count of one. What it binds is unknown. The source of the sample is a study of OX40 agonist ivuxolimab in advanced cancers. Across the study: Ivuxolimab is a fully human IgG2 antibody that activates OX40 (CD134).

TCRdb keeps only in-frame clones here, not all; method: immunoSEQ multiplex PCR. This sample has 45,000 to 75,000 clones, with approximately 80% found just once. Trimming stripped 5 bases from V and 6 bases from J, with 20 bases between. The germline CDR1 and CDR2 sequences are SGHTA and FQGNSA. The CDR3 totals 16 residues. Patients were ruled out by autoimmune disease history or systemic immunosuppression. Findings and limits, study-wide: In general, CD8+ T cells held more expanded clones than CD4+ did, on average.

Sequences were derived from CD4+ or CD8+ T cells sorted from blood, sampled in a trial of the OX40 agonist ivuxolimab. The receptor was isolated from an adult with an advanced solid tumor such as melanoma, head and neck, liver or kidney cancer. The chain has TRBV7-2 and TRBJ2-1; D is unresolved. CDR3: CASSPTLRPLSNEQFF. The CDR3 DNA reads as TGTGCCAGCAGCCCTACCCTGCGGCCGTTGAGCAATGAGCAGTTCTTC.